These T cell receptor beta chains were read from a single sample in a study of PD-L1 blockade in urothelial cancer. Assay: immunoSEQ multiplex PCR; the TCRdb copy retains only in-frame clones and omits some. This sample has about 51,000 clones; approximately 86% occur once, and the top ten carry 16%. The sequencing used PBMCs, collected around atezolizumab (anti-PD-L1) treatment. Receptors were obtained from a man aged 60-69 years with urothelial cancer. Each CDR3 is given with its conserved first and last residue. Fields, in order: J gene, clone size, V gene, D gene, CDR3 length, CDR3 DNA, CDR3 protein. A D gene is named only where the DNA matches it firmly. Clone sizes are given selectively: once, few, many, or a class where the clone is expanded.

>TRBJ1-5|-|TRBV28|TRBD1|18
TGTGCCAGCAGTTTATTCGGGACAGACCGCTATAGCAATCAGCCCCAGCATTTT
CASSLFGTDRYSNQPQHF
>TRBJ2-2|-|TRBV9|-|14
TGTGCCAGCAGCGTAGTGTCTAACACCGGGGAGCTGTTTTTT
CASSVVSNTGELFF
>TRBJ2-3|once|TRBV6-6|TRBD2|16
TGTGCCAGCGAGACTAGCGGAAACCCGAGCAGCGATACGCAGTATTTT
CASETSGNPSSDTQYF
>TRBJ2-1|-|TRBV9|-|15
TGTGCCAGCAGCGTAGGAGCGAGCTCCTACAATGAGCAGTTCTTC
CASSVGASSYNEQFF
>TRBJ2-1|-|TRBV7-9|TRBD2|14
TGTGCCAGCAGCCTAGGACTAGCGCAGAATGAGCAGTTCTTC
CASSLGLAQNEQFF
>TRBJ1-1|-|TRBV7-9|-|14
TGTGCCAGCAGCTTAGCGCTAGGAAACTCTGAAGCTTTCTTT
CASSLALGNSEAFF
>TRBJ2-1|-|TRBV9|TRBD2|15
TGTGCCAGCAGCGCTGGGACTAGCGGGGCTAATGAGCAGTTCTTC
CASSAGTSGANEQFF
>TRBJ1-2|-|TRBV7-9|-|16
TGTGCCAGCAGCTTAGCTCCTTCGGCAGGGGACTATGGCTACACCTTC
CASSLAPSAGDYGYTF
>TRBJ1-2|once|TRBV5-6|-|12
TGTGCCAGCAGCCGACAGCTCCGCGGCTACACCTTC
CASSRQLRGYTF
>TRBJ2-7|-|TRBV6-5|TRBD2|14
TGTGCCAGCAGTTACAGACTAGCGGGCTACGAGCAGTACTTC
CASSYRLAGYEQYF
>TRBJ2-1|-|TRBV19|-|12
TGTGCCAGTAGTATTGTTGGCTATGAGCAGTTCTTC
CASSIVGYEQFF
>TRBJ2-5|-|TRBV6-5|-|15
TGTGCCAGCAGGGGACTGGGAGTAACACAAGAGACCCAGTACTTC
CASRGLGVTQETQYF
>TRBJ1-1|few|TRBV29-1|-|12
TGCAGCGGTGGACATCCGAACACTGAAGCTTTCTTT
CSGGHPNTEAFF
>TRBJ1-1|-|TRBV7-2|TRBD1|15
TGTGCCAGCAGCCCGGAAGGACAGGGGTGGACTGAAGCTTTCTTT
CASSPEGQGWTEAFF
>TRBJ1-1|-|TRBV5-1|-|14
TGCGCCAGCAGCTTGGGCGGGGGGACCACTGAAGCTTTCTTT
CASSLGGGTTEAFF
>TRBJ2-7|once|TRBV7-3|TRBD2|14
TGTGCCAGCAGCTTAAGTAGCGGGACGTACGAGCAGTACTTC
CASSLSSGTYEQYF
>TRBJ2-3|-|TRBV4-2|-|16
TGTGCCAGCAGCCAAGATGGGGCGGCCAGCACAGATACGCAGTATTTT
CASSQDGAASTDTQYF
>TRBJ2-7|-|TRBV6-1|TRBD1|15
TGTGCCAGCAGTGAGCCGGGACAGGGGGCCCACGAGCAGTACTTC
CASSEPGQGAHEQYF
>TRBJ1-2|-|TRBV4-1|TRBD1|17
TGCGCCAGCAGCCCCAGTTTGGACAGGATTTATAACTATGGCTACACCTTC
CASSPSLDRIYNYGYTF
>TRBJ1-3|-|TRBV7-3|-|14
TGTGCCAGCAGCGGGGGGACCGCTGGAAACACCATATATTTT
CASSGGTAGNTIYF
>TRBJ2-3|once|TRBV7-2|TRBD2|16
TGTGCCAGCAGCTTATATACGGGGGGGAGCACAGATACGCAGTATTTT
CASSLYTGGSTDTQYF
>TRBJ1-2|-|TRBV7-2|-|16
TGTGCCAGCAGCCTCGTGGGGGGGACCTCGGGGTATGGCTACACCTTC
CASSLVGGTSGYGYTF
>TRBJ2-4|-|TRBV5-4|TRBD1|16
TGTGCCAGCAGCCTGACAGGGGCCCTAGCCAAAAACATTCAGTACTTC
CASSLTGALAKNIQYF
>TRBJ2-2|-|TRBV11-1|TRBD1|15
TGTGCCAGCAGCGGGACAGGGGCGGGCACCGGGGAGCTGTTTTTT
CASSGTGAGTGELFF
>TRBJ1-1|few|TRBV29-1|-|13
TGCAGCGTTGAAACCGACATGAACACTGAAGCTTTCTTT
CSVETDMNTEAFF
>TRBJ2-1|-|TRBV5-1|-|13
TGCGCCAGCAGCCTGGTTTCGGGGGTTGAGCAGTTCTTC
CASSLVSGVEQFF
>TRBJ1-2|-|TRBV7-2|-|13
TGTGCCAGCAGCGTGGGGGGGGCTGATGGCTACACCTTC
CASSVGGADGYTF
>TRBJ1-5|-|TRBV7-9|-|12
TGTGCCAGCAGCATCTCGAATCAGCCCCAGCATTTT
CASSISNQPQHF
>TRBJ2-7|-|TRBV9|TRBD1|17
TGTGCCAGCAGCGTAGCCCCTTCGTCAGGGGGCTTAGGCGAGCAGTACTTC
CASSVAPSSGGLGEQYF
>TRBJ1-1|-|TRBV7-8|TRBD1|15
TGTGCCAGCAGCATCCAGACAGGGAGGAACACTGAAGCTTTCTTT
CASSIQTGRNTEAFF
>TRBJ1-3|-|TRBV10-3|-|13
TGTGCCATCTCGGGGAGCTCTGGAAACACCATATATTTT
CAISGSSGNTIYF
>TRBJ2-5|-|TRBV29-1|-|13
TGCAGCGTTGAAGGGCAGGGGAAAGAGACCCAGTACTTC
CSVEGQGKETQYF
>TRBJ1-3|-|TRBV6-5|TRBD1|13
TGTGCCAGCAGTTACGACAGGGGCAACACCATATATTTT
CASSYDRGNTIYF
>TRBJ2-1|-|TRBV18|TRBD2|15
TGTGCCAGCTCATATCTAGCGGGAGGTTTAGATGAGCAGTTCTTC
CASSYLAGGLDEQFF
>TRBJ2-1|-|TRBV4-3|-|15
TGCGCCAGCAGCCAAGTCGGCGGTTCCTACAATGAGCAGTTCTTC
CASSQVGGSYNEQFF
>TRBJ2-2|-|TRBV19|TRBD2|15
TGTGCCAGTAGTATTCTTAGCGGGGGGTCCGGGGAGCTGTTTTTT
CASSILSGGSGELFF
>TRBJ2-5|once|TRBV9|-|15
TGTGCCAGCAGCGCAGAGGACATCCTTAGTGAGACCCAGTACTTC
CASSAEDILSETQYF